This entry lists 13 T cell receptor beta chains sequenced from one sample in a study of T cells in Graves' hyperthyroidism and ophthalmopathy. RNA transcripts yielded amplified TCR beta CDR3 regions. The HTBI set primed first-round TCR CDR3 RT-PCR. TCRdb re-derived calls from the multiplex PCR reads in MiXCR, one entry per CDR3 protein. Of around 33,000 distinct CDR3 sequences detected, around 48% appear once; the ten largest clones hold 6.2%. Sample: blood. The source of these receptors is a woman aged 45-65 years with Graves' hyperthyroidism that later progressed to Graves' ophthalmopathy.

This clonotype was observed a handful of times. The chain recombines TRBV27 with TRBJ2-5, with D perhaps being TRBD1 or TRBD2 (5 bases each). V lost 0 bases and J lost 2, with 16 bases in between. The germline CDR1 and CDR2 sequences are MNHEY and SMNVEV (reference sequence). The CDR3 runs 17 residues. The CDR3 spells CASSLSWGTDIQETQYF. The CDR3 bases are TGTGCCAGCAGTTTATCGTGGGGGACGGATATACAAGAGACCCAGTACTTC.

This clonotype appeared many times. The chain uses TRBV20-1 and TRBJ2-5, with 7 bases that match TRBD2. The CDR3 spans 15 residues. V gave up 3 bases and J gave up 4 bases; unmatched junction bases: 11. CDR1 and CDR2 (germline): DFQATT, SNEGSKA (reference sequence). CDR3 amino acids: CSARREIVVGETQYF. The DNA for the CDR3 is TGCAGTGCTAGGCGGGAGATAGTGGTAGGAGAGACCCAGTACTTC.

The chain has TRBV29-1 and TRBJ2-1; D is ambiguous. Trimming left V 5 bases short and J 3 bases short, with 14 bases between. This CDR3 is built from 14 residues. CDR1 is SQVTM and CDR2 is ANQGSEA in the germline V gene. The CDR3 nucleotides are TGCAGCGTTCGATCTAGAGGTCTCTACAATGAGCAGTTCTTC. Amino acid sequence: CSVRSRGLYNEQFF.

V and J are TRBV2 and TRBJ2-7; 16 nucleotides align to TRBD2. V lost 7 bases to trimming and J lost 5 bases; unmatched junction nucleotides: 14. The CDR3 extends over 18 amino acids. Germline CDR1 reads SNHLY; CDR2 reads FYNNEI. The DNA of the CDR3 is TGTGCCAGCACCCCGGGACTAGCGGGAGGGTGGCCGCTAGACGAGCAGTACTTC. Its protein product is CASTPGLAGGWPLDEQYF.

A remark on this clonotype: Since the CDR3 does not end with the conserved phenylalanine or tryptophan, this likely comes from a read error. V and J are TRBV6-1 and TRBJ1-1; D unclear. Germline V gives CDR1 MNHNS, CDR2 SASEGT. The V end was cut by 6 bases, the J end by 5 bases, with 13 bases between. This CDR3 spans 13 amino acids. The CDR3 loop is CASSRTVNTEAFL. Written as DNA, the CDR3 is TGTGCCAGCAGCCGGACGGTTAATACTGAAGCTTTCTTG.

Judged by abundance, this clonotype is medium-sized. The chain combines TRBV7-6 with TRBJ2-5; D is uncertain. The CDR3 runs 15 residues. Germline V lookup: CDR1 SGHVS, CDR2 FNYEAQ. V lost 6 bases to trimming and J lost 6 bases, with 20 bases between them. CDR3 sequence reads: CASSPRTWGGKTQYF. The DNA for the CDR3 is TGTGCCAGCAGTCCCCGCACTTGGGGTGGGAAGACCCAGTACTTC.

This clonotype has more than one count but fewer than ten. The CDR3 DNA sequence: TGCAGCGCCCGACAGGGATGGGGCTATGGCTACACCTTC. It yields the protein CSARQGWGYGYTF. The gene calls are TRBV29-1 and TRBJ1-2, with 7 bases aligning to TRBD1. Losses at the gene ends were 7 bases for V and 4 bases for J; bases not matched to a gene: 9. The CDR3 has 13 residues. Germline CDR1 reads SQVTM; CDR2 reads ANQGSEA.

There are many counts of this clonotype. The chain is built from TRBV9 and TRBJ2-5; 8 positions agree with TRBD2. The CDR3 totals 15 residues. The V gene end was trimmed by 2 bases and the J gene end by 5 bases; junction bases not matched to a gene: 8. Germline CDR1 is SGDLS and CDR2 is YYNGEE. The DNA of the CDR3 is TGTGCCAGCAGCGTGGAACCGGGGGGGTTGGAGACCCAGTACTTC. It encodes CASSVEPGGLETQYF.

The chain uses TRBV10-3 and TRBJ2-1; TRBD2 matches 11 bases. The junction had 18 bases not matched to a gene; V was cut back by 6 bases and J by 2 bases. The CDR3 runs 20 residues. Per germline, CDR1 ENHRY and CDR2 SYGVKD. Here the CDR3 reads CAIRIPTSTSGSPTYNEQFF. DNA for the CDR3: TGTGCCATCAGAATACCGACGAGTACTAGCGGGAGTCCCACCTACAATGAGCAGTTCTTC.

This clonotype has a count of ten or more. V usage is TRBV12-3 or TRBV12-4 and J usage is TRBJ2-7; tentative D call: TRBD2 (6 bases). CDR3 length: 13 residues. The V gene lost 1 base and the J gene lost 3 bases, with 7 bases spanning the gap. The CDR3 coding sequence is TGTGCCAGCAGTTTAGGGACTATCTACGAGCAGTACTTC. Its protein is CASSLGTIYEQYF.

This clonotype was seen a single time. The chain has TRBV7-8 and TRBJ2-1; D is undetermined. The V gene's germline CDR1 is SGHVS and CDR2 FQNEAQ. The CDR3 runs to 15 residues. V lost 1 base to trimming and J lost 3 bases, with 10 bases between them. The CDR3 loop reads CASSLVNGGYNEQFF. For the CDR3, the DNA is TGTGCCAGCAGCTTAGTGAACGGTGGCTACAATGAGCAGTTCTTC.

This clonotype was counted at least ten times. Just one base apart from a much larger clone, this may be a read error. The chain employs TRBV7-9 and TRBJ1-4; 9 bases agree with TRBD1. Germline trimming cut 2 bases from V and 10 bases from J; bases unmatched to any gene: 17. This CDR3 is 18 amino acids long. Per the germline V gene, CDR1 is SEHNR and CDR2 is FQNEAQ (reference sequence). The CDR3 spells CASSLTGTGTAGDGKLFF. CDR3 DNA: TGTGCCAGCAGCTTAACCGGGACAGGGACGGCTGGGGATGGAAAACTGTTTTTT.

The genes are TRBV19 and TRBJ1-1, with D possibly matching TRBD1 (5 bases). V shed 3 bases and J shed 4 bases, with 9 bases lying between them. The CDR3 runs 13 residues. The germline gives CDR1 LNHDA, CDR2 SQIVND (reference sequence). The CDR3 here is CASSMSGGTEAFF. The CDR3 region has the DNA TGTGCCAGTAGTATGAGCGGGGGCACTGAAGCTTTCTTT.